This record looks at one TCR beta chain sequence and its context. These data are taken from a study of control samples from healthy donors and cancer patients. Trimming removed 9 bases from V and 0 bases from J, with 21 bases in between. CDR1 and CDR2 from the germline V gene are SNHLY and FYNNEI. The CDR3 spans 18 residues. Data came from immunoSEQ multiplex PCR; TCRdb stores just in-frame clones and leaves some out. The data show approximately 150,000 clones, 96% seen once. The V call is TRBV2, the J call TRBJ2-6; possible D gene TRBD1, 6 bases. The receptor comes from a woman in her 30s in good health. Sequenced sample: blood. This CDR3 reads CASQIRDTAFSGANVLTF. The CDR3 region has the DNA TGTGCCAGTCAAATCCGGGACACAGCCTTCTCTGGGGCCAACGTCCTGACTTTC.